This T cell receptor (beta chain) was sequenced for a study of STAT3 mutations in large granular lymphocyte leukemia. The study's findings and limits: Every T-cell large granular lymphocyte leukemia patient had at least one immunodominant TCR beta clonotype.

Details on this clone: As yet, its antigen is unknown.

Germline lookup yields CDR1 SGHNT and CDR2 YYREEE (reference sequence). The CDR3 covers 15 residues. With 0 bases removed from V and 0 bases from J, the gap between germline ends came to 8 bases. Assay: immunoSEQ multiplex PCR; the TCRdb copy retains only in-frame clones and omits some. The profile shows around 7,800 clones, about nine tenths of them singletons. The clonotype originates from a man between 50 and 59 years old with T-cell large granular lymphocyte leukemia. Some clones in this sample may be carry-over from other donors' samples. The sequencing sample was made of peripheral blood mononuclear cells. The rearrangement links TRBV5-4 to TRBJ2-3; no clear D. CDR3 residues: CASSLDVSSTDTQYF. DNA of the CDR3: TGTGCCAGCAGCTTGGATGTCTCTAGCACAGATACGCAGTATTTT.